This TCR beta chain was identified during a study of T-cell reconstitution after alpha-beta-depleted transplantation in children. The TCRbeta library incorporated unique molecular identifiers. Via MiXCR, TCRdb re-called the PCR reads, giving one row per CDR3 protein. The sample holds roughly 590,000 distinct CDR3 sequences; over 15% are singletons and the top ten take over 0.95%. This clonotype was counted many times. V gave up 0 bases and J gave up 11 bases; unmatched junction bases: 11. CDR1 DFQATT and CDR2 SNEGSKA come from the germline V gene (reference sequence). The CDR3 loop spans 15 amino acids.

Sequences were derived from PBMCs from the stem cell graft donor, sampled from the stem cell graft. The V gene is TRBV20-1, the J gene TRBJ2-1; 9 nucleotides line up with TRBD2. The sequence was obtained from a human donor who donated a stem cell graft to a child with acute myeloid leukemia. The CDR3: CSAREGGGAFLQQFF. DNA of the CDR3: TGCAGTGCTAGAGAGGGCGGGGGGGCCTTTCTTCAGCAGTTCTTC.